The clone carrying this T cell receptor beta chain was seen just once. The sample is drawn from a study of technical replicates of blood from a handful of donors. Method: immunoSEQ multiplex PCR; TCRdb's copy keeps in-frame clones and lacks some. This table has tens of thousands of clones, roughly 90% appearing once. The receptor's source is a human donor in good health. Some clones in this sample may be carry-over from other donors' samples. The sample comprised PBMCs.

The CDR3 region is CASSDSAGTYNEQFF. In DNA, the CDR3 is TGTGCCAGCAGTGACTCGGCGGGAACCTACAATGAGCAGTTCTTC. V and J are TRBV6-4 and TRBJ2-1, with a tentative D call TRBD2 (6 bases). Looked up from germline, CDR1 is MRHNA and CDR2 is SNTAGT. The CDR3 has 15 amino acids. V shed 0 bases and J shed 2 bases, with 8 bases lying between them.